This T cell receptor beta chain was profiled in a study of shared clonotypes between healthy human individuals. Study as a whole: CD8 memory received one plate per donor, CD8 naive two, CD4 memory three and CD4 naive three.

The trim removed 2 bases at V and 6 bases at J, leaving 9 bases unmatched. The germline V gene encodes CDR1 SGHVS and CDR2 FNYEAQ. CDR3 size: 18 residues. Study-wide points: Larger richness was generally estimated for naive than memory subsets. Among donors, the sharing of clonotypes was expected to be influenced by sequencing depth. It was the non-shared clonotypes that had lower generation probabilities than clonotypes shared by all four donors.

Comments on this clone: Its antigen is not identified.

Here immunoSEQ multiplex PCR was the method, and the copy in TCRdb shows in-frame clones only, minus some. The repertoire holds about 1.5 million clones, approximately 98% seen once, with about 0.4% in the top ten. J is TRBJ2-3 and V is TRBV7-6; 15 positions match TRBD2. This receptor was obtained from a man aged 25 to 40 in good health. Sample: naive CD4+ T cells sorted from blood. Subset indicated: CD45RA+ positively selected. The CDR3 DNA follows: TGTGCCAGCAGCTTACTCGGACTAGCGGGAGGGGAGCTGGATACGCAGTATTTT. It specifies CASSLLGLAGGELDTQYF.